Below are 31 T cell receptor beta chains sequenced from a single sample in a study of shared clonotypes between healthy human individuals. CD8 cells regarded as naive lacked CD45RO, were positively chosen for CCR7, and omitted terminally differentiated effector memory CD45RA+ cells. Assay used: immunoSEQ multiplex PCR; TCRdb lists only in-frame clones, some missing. The table includes about 820,000 clones, 80% to 95% detected once. The sequenced material came from naive CD8+ T cells sorted from blood. The receptors were sampled from a man aged 25-40 years in good health.

J is TRBJ2-5 and V is TRBV27; TRBD2 is a possible D gene (5 bases). This CDR3 has 14 amino acids. Germline V CDR1 and CDR2: MNHEY, SMNVEV (reference sequence). V gave up 5 bases and J gave up 2 bases, with 12 bases separating them. The CDR3, as DNA: TGTGCCAGCAGTCCAAACCGGGGTCAAGAGACCCAGTACTTC. Its protein is CASSPNRGQETQYF.

Ten or more counts support this clone. As DNA, the CDR3 is TGTGCCAGCAGTGACTCGGCCTCTGGGGCCAACGTCCTGACTTTC. It encodes CASSDSASGANVLTF. The V call is TRBV6-4, the J call TRBJ2-6; D is unclear. CDR1 and CDR2 from the germline V gene are MRHNA and SNTAGT. V lost 0 bases and J 0 bases, leaving 3 bases between the germline ends. The CDR3 contains 15 residues.

The chain combines TRBV5-6 with TRBJ2-4, with a possible D match to TRBD2 (5 bases). V lost 0 bases to trimming and J lost 4 bases, with 17 bases between them. This CDR3 contains 17 residues. CDR1 and CDR2 from the germline V gene are SGHDT and YYEEEE. The CDR3 reads CASSLGFLAEAKNIQYF. CDR3 DNA sequence: TGTGCCAGCAGCTTGGGCTTTTTGGCGGAGGCGAAAAACATTCAGTACTTC.

This rearrangement joins TRBV2 to TRBJ1-1; D not resolved. Germline-derived CDR1 and CDR2 are SNHLY and FYNNEI. Trimming shortened V by 7 bases and J by 9 bases, and 12 bases separated the two germline ends. CDR3 length: 11 amino acids. The CDR3 region is CASTLGQQAFF. In DNA form, the CDR3 reads TGTGCCAGCACCCTAGGGCAGCAAGCTTTCTTT.

Details on this clone: At the DNA level, this CDR3 is encoded by other sequences in the same sample as well. V is TRBV27 and J is TRBJ2-1; 7 bases fit TRBD2. J was trimmed by 9 bases and V by 3 bases; bases with no gene match: 2. Germline-derived CDR1 and CDR2 are MNHEY and SMNVEV (reference sequence). The CDR3 has 12 amino acids. The CDR3 DNA reads as TGTGCCAGCAGTTTGGGAGGGAGTGAGCAGTTCTTC. The encoded protein is CASSLGGSEQFF.

V gene TRBV9 combines with J gene TRBJ2-5, with 7 nucleotides matching TRBD1. The J call may be wrong; the DNA end is better matched by TRBJ2-7. Germline V CDR1 and CDR2: SGDLS, YYNGEE. The CDR3 runs to 14 residues. The CDR3 sequence is CASSGRDSSYEQYF. CDR3 sequence (DNA): TGTGCCAGCAGCGGCCGGGACAGCTCCTACGAGCAGTACTTC.

This sequence joins TRBV2 and TRBJ2-1, with unresolved D. Germline V gene lookup returns CDR1 SNHLY and CDR2 FYNNEI. This CDR3 is 15 amino acids long. The germline V and J ends were trimmed by 6 bases and 0 bases, with 12 bases remaining between them. CDR3 in DNA: TGTGCCAGCAGCAGACTGCGAAGCTCCTACAATGAGCAGTTCTTC. It specifies CASSRLRSSYNEQFF.

The chain joins TRBV7-8 to TRBJ2-5, with D possibly TRBD2 on 6 matching bases. This CDR3 contains 15 residues. V shed 1 base and J shed 5 bases, with 14 bases lying between them. CDR1 SGHVS and CDR2 FQNEAQ come from the germline V gene. CDR3 nucleotides: TGTGCCAGCAGCTTAGTGATCGGCGGGACTGAGACCCAGTACTTC. It specifies CASSLVIGGTETQYF.

This clone was seen a single time. The chain has TRBV5-6 and TRBJ2-3; D remains ambiguous. Germline V gives CDR1 SGHDT, CDR2 YYEEEE. V was pared by 4 bases and J by 2 bases, with 14 bases between. This CDR3 has 15 residues. CDR3: CASSLLDEFTDTQYF. In DNA form, the CDR3 reads TGTGCCAGCAGCCTTCTAGACGAATTCACAGATACGCAGTATTTT.

This chain uses TRBV21-1 with TRBJ2-1; the table's D call, TRBD2, has no DNA check behind it. TRBV21-1 counts as a pseudogene. CDR3 length: 18 residues. The CDR3, as DNA: TGTGCCAGCAGCACCAGAGGGCCTAGCGGGAGCACCTACAATGAGCAGTTCTTC. Residues: CASSTRGPSGSTYNEQFF.

J is TRBJ2-7 and V is TRBV15; tentative D call: TRBD1 (6 bases). CDR3 size: 16 residues. The ends were cut back, 0 bases at V and 0 bases at J, with 12 bases in the middle. Germline CDR1 LNHNV, CDR2 YYDKDF (reference sequence). The CDR3 loop reads CATSRDLGQSSYEQYF. CDR3 in DNA: TGTGCCACCAGCAGAGATCTTGGACAGAGCTCCTACGAGCAGTACTTC.

This clone was seen a single time. J is TRBJ2-2 and V is TRBV7-8; weak D call: TRBD2 (6 bases). This CDR3 comprises 16 residues. The germline gives CDR1 SGHVS, CDR2 FQNEAQ. Trimming took 5 bases from V and 4 from J, leaving 17 bases between them. In DNA, the CDR3 is TGTGCCAGCAGCCCCCGGAGGGGTGGGGGCACCGGGGAGCTGTTTTTT. Protein: CASSPRRGGGTGELFF.

The rearrangement links TRBV27 to TRBJ2-3; D gene ambiguous. The germline V gene has CDR1 MNHEY and CDR2 SMNVEV (reference sequence). V was cut by 6 bases and J by 8 bases, with 24 bases left in between. The CDR3 has 16 amino acids. In DNA, the CDR3 is TGTGCCAGCAGCCTTACCCCCTGGGCCGAGGTGGGTACGCAGTATTTT. Encoded protein: CASSLTPWAEVGTQYF.

The J gene is TRBJ1-5, the V gene TRBV27; D perhaps matches TRBD1 (6 bases). Deletions cut 8 bases from V and 5 bases from J, with 16 bases between. CDR3 length: 14 amino acids. The germline gives CDR1 MNHEY, CDR2 SMNVEV (reference sequence). CDR3 in DNA: TGTGCCAGCTCAAGGCAGGGGCACGATCAGCCCCAGCATTTT. The encoded protein is CASSRQGHDQPQHF.

The chain carries TRBV6-6 and TRBJ1-3; the D gene is possibly TRBD1 (5 bases). Germline V gives CDR1 MNHNY, CDR2 SVGAGI (reference sequence). The CDR3 is 16 amino acids. Trimming left V 2 bases short and J 2 bases short, with 13 bases between. CDR3 protein: CASSYGPQGAGNTIYF. For the CDR3, the DNA is TGTGCCAGCAGTTACGGTCCTCAGGGCGCTGGAAACACCATATATTTT.

This chain links TRBV5-1 with TRBJ2-7, with 7 bases fitting TRBD2. The length of the CDR3 is 15 residues. The V gene end was trimmed by 4 bases and the J gene end by 3 bases; junction bases not matched to a gene: 10. CDR1 is SGHRS and CDR2 is YFSETQ in the germline V gene. The CDR3 DNA is TGCGCCAGCAGCCCCGGGGAGGGGAAGGACTACGAGCAGTACTTC. Amino acid sequence: CASSPGEGKDYEQYF. Combining the CDR3 with reference TRBV5-1 and TRBJ2-7 gives the whole variable domain KAGVTQTPRYLIKTRGQQVTLSCSPISGHRSVSWYQQTPGQGLQFLFEYFSETQRNKGNFPGRFSGRQFSNSRSEMNVSTLELGDSALYLCASSPGEGKDYEQYFGPGTRLTVT.

The chain carries TRBV4-3 and TRBJ2-1; TRBD2 agrees at 9 bases. Germline V gene lookup returns CDR1 LGHNA and CDR2 YSLEER. The CDR3 runs to 16 residues. J was trimmed by 6 bases and V by 3 bases; bases with no gene match: 9. The CDR3 DNA sequence: TGCGCCAGCAGCCATGCGCGGGAGGGGCTGGGCAATGAGCAGTTCTTC. Residues: CASSHAREGLGNEQFF.

The chain recombines TRBV21-1 with TRBJ2-5. TRBV21-1 is recorded as a pseudogene. The CDR3 totals 12 residues. CDR3 region: CANRTNPGTPYF. DNA of the CDR3: TGTGCCAACAGGACTAACCCTGGGACCCCGTACTTC.

As concerns this clone: The same CDR3 also results from other DNA sequences found in this sample. The rearrangement joins TRBV7-9 to TRBJ2-6, with 7 bases that match TRBD2. With V trimmed by 3 bases and J by 1 base, 0 bases remained unmatched. The germline V gene has CDR1 SEHNR and CDR2 FQNEAQ (reference sequence). This CDR3 region has 15 residues. CDR3 bases: TGTGCCAGCAGCTTGGGAGGGTCTGGGGCCAACGTCCTGACTTTC. Its protein product is CASSLGGSGANVLTF. The complete variable domain, with remaining parts taken from reference TRBV7-9 and TRBJ2-6, reads DTGVSQNPRHKITKRGQNVTFRCDPISEHNRLYWYRQTLGQGPEFLTYFQNEAQLEKSRLLSDRFSAERPKGSFSTLEIQRTEQGDSAMYLCASSLGGSGANVLTFGAGSRLTVL.

Comment on this clone: The junction and the germline gene differ at one end; a read error may be behind it. CDR3 bases: TGCAGTGCTCCACAATCCGGGACTAGCCTCTTC. Translating gives CSAPQSGTSLF. The chain is built from TRBV20-1 and TRBJ2-1; 9 positions agree with TRBD2. From germline, CDR1 is DFQATT and CDR2 SNEGSKA (reference sequence). The CDR3 spans 11 residues.

The chain carries TRBV7-8 and TRBJ2-7, with 7 bases that match TRBD2. Germline CDR1 is SGHVS and CDR2 is FQNEAQ. This CDR3 contains 12 residues. The ends lost 5 bases at V and 5 bases at J; junction bases unmatched: 3. Written as DNA, the CDR3 is TGTGCCAGCAGCCAAACTAGCGACGAGCAGTACTTC. It codes for CASSQTSDEQYF.

The rearrangement links TRBV14 to TRBJ1-3; no reliable D call. This CDR3 is 14 amino acids long. Germline CDR1 and CDR2: SGHDN and FVKESK. V was clipped by 6 bases and J by 2 bases, with 11 bases between them. The CDR3 DNA reads TGTGCCAGCAGACCCGGAGGACCTGGAAACACCATATATTTT. It translates to CASRPGGPGNTIYF.

This clone was counted a few times. V and J are TRBV27 and TRBJ1-2; TRBD1 matches at 8 bases. There are 13 residues in the CDR3. Germline V CDR1 and CDR2: MNHEY, SMNVEV (reference sequence). After removal of 4 bases from V and 5 bases from J, the junction contained 3 bases not matched to a gene. DNA for the CDR3: TGTGCCAGCAGTTCAGGGGGCTGGTATGGCTACACCTTC. Protein sequence: CASSSGGWYGYTF.

This chain joins TRBV6-5 and TRBJ1-1; 7 bases are a match to TRBD1. The CDR3 totals 14 residues. V was clipped by 6 bases and J by 0 bases; unmatched bases: 4. Germline assignment: CDR1 MNHEY and CDR2 SVGAGI. CDR3 residues: CASSWDRMNTEAFF. For the CDR3, the DNA is TGTGCCAGCAGCTGGGACAGAATGAACACTGAAGCTTTCTTT.

The V call is TRBV29-1, the J call TRBJ2-1; 12 bases align to TRBD2. The CDR3 runs to 15 residues. Trimming took 5 bases from V and 10 from J; bases not matched to a gene: 12. Germline values: CDR1 SQVTM, CDR2 ANQGSEA. For the CDR3, the DNA is TGCAGCGTTCTCCTGATGACTAGCGGGAGTCGAGAGCAGTTCTTC. It specifies CSVLLMTSGSREQFF.

This chain connects TRBV9 to TRBJ2-1; 11 bases map to TRBD2. The CDR3 extends over 15 amino acids. CDR1 SGDLS and CDR2 YYNGEE come from the germline V gene. V shed 4 bases and J 3 bases; nucleotides not matched to a gene: 3. CDR3 sequence (DNA): TGTGCCAGCAGCTCCGGGACTAGCGGCTACAATGAGCAGTTCTTC. As protein: CASSSGTSGYNEQFF.

V usage is TRBV7-9 and J usage is TRBJ1-2; D unresolved. Germline V lookup: CDR1 SEHNR, CDR2 FQNEAQ (reference sequence). V lost 4 bases and J 0 bases, leaving 15 bases between the germline ends. This CDR3 comprises 16 residues. The CDR3, as DNA: TGTGCCAGCAGCTCTTCTAAAGGAGGTTCTAACTATGGCTACACCTTC. It is translated as CASSSSKGGSNYGYTF.

This rearrangement joins TRBV18 to TRBJ2-7, with 12 bases that match TRBD2. This CDR3 region has 17 residues. The germline V gene encodes CDR1 KGHSH and CDR2 LQKENI. V shed 0 bases, J shed 2 bases, and the junction held 5 bases outside the gene matches. CDR3 in amino acids: CASSPPTSGSRAYEQYF. The CDR3 nucleotides are TGTGCCAGCTCACCACCGACTAGCGGGAGTAGGGCCTACGAGCAGTACTTC.

The J gene is TRBJ1-1, the V gene TRBV27, with D hard to call. The CDR3 consists of 13 residues. The V end lost 6 bases, the J end lost 3 bases, and 11 bases lay between the germline ends. CDR1 is MNHEY, CDR2 SMNVEV, per germline (reference sequence). The CDR3 bases are TGTGCCAGCAGAGAATGGGGAGACACTGAAGCTTTCTTT. It is translated as CASREWGDTEAFF.

The chain employs TRBV7-9 and TRBJ2-5; maybe TRBD2 (6 bases). The CDR3 loop spans 16 amino acids. Germline assignment: CDR1 SEHNR and CDR2 FQNEAQ (reference sequence). V was trimmed by 2 bases and J by 5 bases, leaving 18 bases between them. This CDR3 is CASSLTTTRLQETQYF. CDR3 nucleotides: TGTGCCAGCAGCTTAACGACGACTAGGTTACAGGAGACCCAGTACTTC.

V is TRBV15 and J is TRBJ2-1, with a tentative D call TRBD2 (5 bases). The ends were cut back, 1 base at V and 2 bases at J, with 15 bases in the middle. Germline assignment: CDR1 LNHNV and CDR2 YYDKDF (reference sequence). There are 17 residues in the CDR3. CDR3 sequence reads: CATSRGIVSGTYNEQFF. DNA of the CDR3: TGTGCCACCAGCAGAGGGATAGTCAGCGGAACCTACAATGAGCAGTTCTTC.